The present entry profiles one TCR beta chain with its context. Per the germline V gene, CDR1 is SGHVS and CDR2 is FQNEAQ. The CDR3 loop spans 16 amino acids. Trimming at V came to 4 bases and at J to 6 bases, leaving 11 bases not matched to a gene. The data were obtained in a study of OX40 agonist ivuxolimab in advanced cancers. Autoimmune disease history or systemic immunosuppression excluded patients. The table came from immunoSEQ multiplex PCR; TCRdb's copy has only in-frame clones and leaves some out. The table records under 60,000 clones, roughly 90% of them present only once. The sequence derives from an adult with an advanced solid tumor such as melanoma, head and neck, liver or kidney cancer. Sample: CD4+ or CD8+ T cells sorted from blood, taken in a trial of the OX40 agonist ivuxolimab. The chain has TRBV7-8 and TRBJ2-3, with 9 nucleotides matching TRBD2. DNA of the CDR3: TGTGCCAGCAGCTCCCCCCGCGGGAGGGCCATCGATACGCAGTATTTT. The encoded protein is CASSSPRGRAIDTQYF.